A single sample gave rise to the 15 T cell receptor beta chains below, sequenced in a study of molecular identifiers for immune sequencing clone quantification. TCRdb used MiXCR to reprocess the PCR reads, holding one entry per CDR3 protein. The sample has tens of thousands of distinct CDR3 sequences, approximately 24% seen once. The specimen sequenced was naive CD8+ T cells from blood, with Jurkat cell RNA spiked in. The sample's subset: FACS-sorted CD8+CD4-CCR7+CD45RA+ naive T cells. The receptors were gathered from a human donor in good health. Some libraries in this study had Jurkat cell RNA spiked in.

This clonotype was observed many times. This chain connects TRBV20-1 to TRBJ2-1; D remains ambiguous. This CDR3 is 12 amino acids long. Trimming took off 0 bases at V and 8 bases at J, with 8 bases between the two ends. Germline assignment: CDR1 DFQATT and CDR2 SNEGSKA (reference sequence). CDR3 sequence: CSARDLGDEQFF. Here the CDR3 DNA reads TGCAGTGCTAGAGATTTAGGCGATGAGCAGTTCTTC.

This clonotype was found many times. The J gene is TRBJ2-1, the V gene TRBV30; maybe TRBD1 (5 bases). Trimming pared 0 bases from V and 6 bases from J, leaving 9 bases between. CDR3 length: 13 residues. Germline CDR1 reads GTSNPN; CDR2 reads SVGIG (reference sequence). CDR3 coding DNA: TGTGCCTGGAGTGTGACAGACTGCAATGAGCAGTTCTTC. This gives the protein CAWSVTDCNEQFF.

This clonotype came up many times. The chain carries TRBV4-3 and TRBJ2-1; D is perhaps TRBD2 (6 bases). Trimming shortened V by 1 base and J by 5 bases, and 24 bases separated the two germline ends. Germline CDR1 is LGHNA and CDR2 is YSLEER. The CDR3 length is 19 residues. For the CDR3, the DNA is TGCGCCAGCAGCCAAGGATGGGGGGTAGTCCCCCTTCCCGACAATGAGCAGTTCTTC. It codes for CASSQGWGVVPLPDNEQFF.

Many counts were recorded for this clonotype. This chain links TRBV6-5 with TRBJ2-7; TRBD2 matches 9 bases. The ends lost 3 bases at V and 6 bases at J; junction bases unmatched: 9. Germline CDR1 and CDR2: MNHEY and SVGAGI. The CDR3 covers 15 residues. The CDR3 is CASSYVTSGPGEQYF. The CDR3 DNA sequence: TGTGCCAGCAGTTATGTTACTAGCGGGCCGGGCGAGCAGTACTTC.

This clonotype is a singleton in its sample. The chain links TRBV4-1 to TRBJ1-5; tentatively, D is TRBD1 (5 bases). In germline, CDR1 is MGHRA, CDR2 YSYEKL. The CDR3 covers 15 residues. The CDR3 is CESSQTGLGNQPQHF. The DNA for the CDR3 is TGCGAGAGCAGCCAAACAGGTCTTGGTAATCAGCCCCAGCATTTT.

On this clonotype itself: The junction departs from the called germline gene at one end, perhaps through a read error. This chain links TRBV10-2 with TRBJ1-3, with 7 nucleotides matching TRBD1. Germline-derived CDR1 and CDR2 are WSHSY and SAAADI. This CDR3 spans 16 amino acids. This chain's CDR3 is CANSEGTAFSGNTIYF. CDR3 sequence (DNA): TGCGCCAACAGTGAGGGGACAGCCTTCTCTGGAAACACCATATATTTT.

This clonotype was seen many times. CDR3 nucleotides: TGCAGCGTGAACGGACAGGGGATCGCGAACACCGGGGAGCTGTTTTTT. This sequence encodes CSVNGQGIANTGELFF. The chain carries TRBV29-1 and TRBJ2-2; TRBD1 matches at 9 bases. The trim removed 6 bases at V and 0 bases at J, leaving 8 bases unmatched. Germline V gene data show CDR1 as SQVTM and CDR2 as ANQGSEA. The CDR3 sequence is 16 residues long.

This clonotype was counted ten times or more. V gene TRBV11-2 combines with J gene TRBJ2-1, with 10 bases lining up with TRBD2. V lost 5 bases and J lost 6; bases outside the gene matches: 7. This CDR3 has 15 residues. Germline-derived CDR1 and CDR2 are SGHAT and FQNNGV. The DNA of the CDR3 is TGTGCCAGCAGCCCCCCAGCGGGGGGGAGCAATGAGCAGTTCTTC. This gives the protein CASSPPAGGSNEQFF.

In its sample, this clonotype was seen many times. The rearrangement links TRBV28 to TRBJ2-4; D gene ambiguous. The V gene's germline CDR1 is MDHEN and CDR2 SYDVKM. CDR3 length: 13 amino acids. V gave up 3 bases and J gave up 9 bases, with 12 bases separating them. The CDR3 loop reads CASSFPQYGIQYF. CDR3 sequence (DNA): TGTGCCAGCAGTTTTCCCCAGTACGGCATTCAGTACTTC.

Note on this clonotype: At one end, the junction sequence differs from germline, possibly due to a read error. CDR3 residues: CASSYGQTSNQPQHF. The CDR3 nucleotides read TGCGCCAGCAGTTACGGCCAGACCAGCAATCAGCCCCAGCATTTT. The J gene is TRBJ1-5, the V gene TRBV6-2 or TRBV6-3; no clear D gene. The CDR3 contains 15 residues. CDR1 MNHEY and CDR2 SVGEGT come from the germline V gene.

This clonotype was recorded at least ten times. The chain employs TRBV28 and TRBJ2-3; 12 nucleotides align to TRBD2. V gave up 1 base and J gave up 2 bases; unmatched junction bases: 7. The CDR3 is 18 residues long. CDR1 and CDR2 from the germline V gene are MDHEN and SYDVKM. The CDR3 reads CASSLLEGLAGPTDTQYF. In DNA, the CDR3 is TGTGCCAGCAGTTTATTAGAAGGACTAGCGGGGCCCACAGATACGCAGTATTTT.

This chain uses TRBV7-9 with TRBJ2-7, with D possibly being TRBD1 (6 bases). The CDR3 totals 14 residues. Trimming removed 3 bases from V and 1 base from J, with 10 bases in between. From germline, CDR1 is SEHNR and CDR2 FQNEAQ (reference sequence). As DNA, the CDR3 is TGTGCCAGCAGCTTGACCGGGACATCCTACGAGCAGTACTTC. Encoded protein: CASSLTGTSYEQYF. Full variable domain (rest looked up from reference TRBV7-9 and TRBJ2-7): DTGVSQNPRHKITKRGQNVTFRCDPISEHNRLYWYRQTLGQGPEFLTYFQNEAQLEKSRLLSDRFSAERPKGSFSTLEIQRTEQGDSAMYLCASSLTGTSYEQYFGPGTRLTVT.

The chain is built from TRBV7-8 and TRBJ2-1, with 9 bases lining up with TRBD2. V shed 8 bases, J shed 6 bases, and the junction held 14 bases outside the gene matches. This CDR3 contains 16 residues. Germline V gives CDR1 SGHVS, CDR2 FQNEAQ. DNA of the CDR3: TGTGCCAGCGGCTCAACTGCTAGCGGGGCTTCCAATGAGCAGTTCTTC. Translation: CASGSTASGASNEQFF. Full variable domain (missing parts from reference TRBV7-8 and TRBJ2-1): GAGVSQSPRYKVAKRGQDVALRCDPISGHVSLFWYQQALGQGPEFLTYFQNEAQLDKSGLPSDRFFAERPEGSVSTLKIQRTQQEDSAVYLCASGSTASGASNEQFFGPGTRLTVL.

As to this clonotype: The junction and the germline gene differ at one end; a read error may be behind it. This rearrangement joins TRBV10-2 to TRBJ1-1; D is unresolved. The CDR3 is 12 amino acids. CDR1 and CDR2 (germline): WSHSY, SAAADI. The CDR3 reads CASTEGSTEAYF. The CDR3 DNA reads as TGCGCCAGCACTGAGGGTAGCACTGAAGCTTACTTT.

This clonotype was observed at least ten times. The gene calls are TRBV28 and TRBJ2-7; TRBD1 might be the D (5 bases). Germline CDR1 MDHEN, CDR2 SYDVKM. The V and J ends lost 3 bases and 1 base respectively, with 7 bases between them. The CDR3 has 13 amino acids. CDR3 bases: TGTGCCAGCAGTTTGGGGCCTTCCTACGAGCAGTACTTC. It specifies CASSLGPSYEQYF.